This is a list of T cell receptor beta chains from one sample in a study of blood T cell repertoires in COVID-19. Profiling relied on immunoSEQ multiplex PCR, and the TCRdb table lists in-frame clones only, not all of them. The repertoire holds about 120,000 clones, with 79% as singletons. Sequenced sample: peripheral blood. These receptor sequences come from a woman of 80 years or more with acute or convalescent COVID-19. The CDR3 runs from the conserved cysteine through the conserved F or W. The D gene is left open where the match is weak. The size of a clone is reported for some rows only, either as once, few or many, or as a class for expanded clones.

TRBV15	NA	TRBJ1-2	NA	CATSRDREGGYGYTF	TGTGCCACCAGCAGAGATAGGGAAGGGGGCTATGGCTACACCTTC
TRBV4-1	NA	TRBJ1-1	TRBD1	CASSQGQGGGTEAFF	TGCGCCAGCAGCCAGGGACAGGGGGGAGGCACTGAAGCTTTCTTT
TRBV5-4	NA	TRBJ1-3	NA	CASSLANGLLTGNTIYF	TGTGCCAGCAGCTTGGCTAATGGGCTCCTGACTGGAAACACCATATATTTT
TRBV5-1	NA	TRBJ2-2	TRBD2	CASSSLAAGNTGELFF	TGCGCCAGCAGCTCTCTAGCGGCCGGTAACACCGGGGAGCTGTTTTTT
TRBV2	NA	TRBJ1-2	TRBD1	CASSESGGSGYTF	TGTGCCAGCAGTGAGTCAGGGGGCAGTGGCTACACCTTC
TRBV3-1/TRBV3-2	NA	TRBJ2-7	NA	CASSQGRAGASYEQYF	TGTGCCAGCAGCCAAGGACGCGCAGGGGCCTCCTACGAGCAGTACTTC
TRBV5-8	NA	TRBJ2-4	NA	CASSFGRGQLAKNIQYF	TGTGCCAGCAGCTTCGGGAGGGGACAGCTAGCCAAAAACATTCAGTACTTC
TRBV4-3	few	TRBJ1-2	NA	CASSQALMTGYGYTF	TGCGCCAGCAGCCAAGCTCTAATGACAGGTTATGGCTACACCTTC
TRBV5-5	few	TRBJ1-6	TRBD1	CASRYDRGNRSPLHF	TGTGCCAGCAGATATGACAGGGGGAACCGTTCACCCCTCCACTTT
TRBV4-1	NA	TRBJ2-1	NA	CASSQDRGTEQFF	TGCGCCAGCAGCCAAGATCGGGGAACTGAGCAGTTCTTC